This TCR beta chain derives from a study of cytomegalovirus exposure and HLA in healthy donors. This CDR3 contains 15 residues. The germline V and J ends were trimmed by 2 bases and 0 bases, with 10 bases remaining between them. Germline V gene data show CDR1 as ENHRY and CDR2 as SYGVKD. 13 Jbeta primers and 60 Vbeta primers were used for the PCR. Sequencing was performed with immunoSEQ multiplex PCR; in TCRdb, only in-frame clones are kept and a portion is missing. The sample records about 120,000 clones, 55% to 75% being singletons. The TCR sequence derives from a man aged 30-40 years in good health and CMV-seronegative. Specimen: PBMCs. The chain employs TRBV10-3 and TRBJ2-5; tentatively, D is TRBD2 (5 bases). The CDR3 DNA is TGTGCCATCAGTGAGCCGCAGACTAACCAAGAGACCCAGTACTTC. Protein sequence: CAISEPQTNQETQYF.